Detailed here is one T cell receptor beta chain. This sample was included in a study of control samples from healthy donors and cancer patients. TCRdb's copy holds only in-frame clones and misses some; the assay was immunoSEQ multiplex PCR. The data show about 160,000 clones, roughly 95% seen once. The CDR3 contains 12 residues. Trimming pared 3 bases from V and 2 bases from J, leaving 8 bases between. Germline CDR1 DFQATT, CDR2 SNEGSKA (reference sequence). The sample comprised blood. This rearrangement joins TRBV20-1 to TRBJ2-7; D is unresolved. This receptor was identified in a woman in her twenties or thirties in good health. This chain's CDR3 is CSASSQTYEQYF. Written as DNA, the CDR3 is TGCAGTGCTAGTTCCCAGACCTACGAGCAGTACTTC.